Following are 31 T cell receptor beta chains from one sample sequenced in a study of identical twins. Using its own MiXCR run on the 5' RACE reads, TCRdb lists one record per CDR3 protein. The table lists over 550,000 distinct CDR3 sequences, 7.1% of them singletons. This same sample was also part of a study on yellow fever vaccine responses in identical twins.

The material sequenced was PBMCs. Receptor source: a woman aged 18-29 years in good health.

The gene calls are TRBV21-1 and TRBJ2-3; the table calls TRBD1, which could not be checked here. TRBV21-1 is annotated as a pseudogene. The CDR3 is made up of 16 amino acids. CDR3 sequence reads: CASSKGTGVGTDTQYF. The CDR3 DNA is TGTGCCAGCAGCAAAGGGACAGGGGTAGGCACAGATACGCAGTATTTT.

The chain is built from TRBV10-3 and TRBJ2-3; 14 nucleotides agree with TRBD2. CDR1 and CDR2 (germline): ENHRY, SYGVKD. V gave up 7 bases and J gave up 5 bases; unmatched junction bases: 8. The CDR3 is 16 residues long. CDR3 nucleotide sequence: TGTGCCATCACCGCGACTAGCGGGGGGGCCGAAGATACGCAGTATTTT. This gives the protein CAITATSGGAEDTQYF.

This chain connects TRBV15 to TRBJ2-7, with D perhaps TRBD2 (6 bases). Germline V gene data show CDR1 as LNHNV and CDR2 as YYDKDF (reference sequence). Trimming shortened V by 0 bases and J by 4 bases, and 22 bases separated the two germline ends. The CDR3 runs 18 residues. This chain's CDR3 is CATSRDTIGGAGRYEQYF. The DNA for the CDR3 is TGTGCCACCAGCAGAGATACTATAGGTGGAGCAGGGAGGTACGAGCAGTACTTC.

This sequence joins TRBV6-1 and TRBJ2-3; 7 bases map to TRBD2. The V gene's germline CDR1 is MNHNS and CDR2 SASEGT. The J segment lost 4 bases and the V segment lost 5 bases, leaving 9 bases of the junction unmatched. The CDR3 spans 15 residues. The CDR3, as DNA: TGTGCCAGCAGTCCCATGGGGGGGTGGGCAGATACGCAGTATTTT. This sequence encodes CASSPMGGWADTQYF.

The chain employs TRBV24-1 and TRBJ2-3; 10 bases align to TRBD2. This CDR3 spans 17 amino acids. The germline V gene has CDR1 KGHDR and CDR2 SFDVKD. J gave up 6 bases and V 2 bases, and 10 bases lay outside the gene matches. Written as DNA, the CDR3 is TGTGCCACCAGTGATTGGAAGCTAGCGGGAGTTCTGGATACGCAGTATTTT. Its translation is CATSDWKLAGVLDTQYF.

The table lists this clonotype with many counts. The V and J genes are TRBV25-1 and TRBJ1-4; D perhaps matches TRBD1 (6 bases). Deletions cut 8 bases from V and 5 bases from J, with 9 bases between. Germline assignment: CDR1 MGHDK and CDR2 SYGVNS. CDR3 length: 12 amino acids. CDR3 in DNA: TGTGCCAGCGGCAGGGGCAATGAAAAACTGTTTTTT. Its translation is CASGRGNEKLFF.

At least ten counts were recorded for this clonotype. This chain connects TRBV2 to TRBJ1-1, with D perhaps matching TRBD1 (6 bases). CDR3 length equals 13 residues. Germline V gene sequence: CDR1 SNHLY, CDR2 FYNNEI. V was shortened by 1 base and J by 8 bases, with 11 bases between the two germline ends. For the CDR3, the DNA is TGTGCCAGCAGTGAAGAGGGGGTTGGGGAAGCTTTCTTT. Translating it yields CASSEEGVGEAFF.

The table lists this clonotype with a few counts. This chain joins TRBV7-9 and TRBJ2-7, with a weak D call TRBD1 (6 bases). Germline CDR1 SEHNR, CDR2 FQNEAQ (reference sequence). V was clipped by 5 bases and J by 2 bases, with 13 bases between them. The CDR3 has 14 amino acids. CDR3 amino acids: CASSRTGTTYEQYV. The CDR3, as DNA: TGTGCCAGCAGCCGCACCGGGACAACCTACGAGCAGTACGTC.

This clonotype came up many times. V is TRBV20-1 and J is TRBJ2-1; 10 nucleotides match TRBD2. The ends lost 5 bases at V and 3 bases at J; junction bases unmatched: 7. The CDR3 has 15 residues. Looked up from germline, CDR1 is DFQATT and CDR2 is SNEGSKA (reference sequence). CDR3 DNA: TGCAGTGCTCACTCTCTAGCGGGGGTCTACAATGAGCAGTTCTTC. This codes for CSAHSLAGVYNEQFF.

This clonotype was observed at least ten times. This chain joins TRBV12-3 or TRBV12-4 and TRBJ2-4; D perhaps matches TRBD2 (6 bases). V lost 6 bases to trimming and J lost 8 bases, with 14 bases between them. This CDR3 contains 13 residues. The CDR3 region has the DNA TGTGCCAGCAGCCCCCGCAGGGAGGACATTCAGTACTTC. Translating gives CASSPRREDIQYF.

The genes are TRBV14 and TRBJ2-1; 8 bases align to TRBD1. The J segment lost 4 bases and the V segment lost 5 bases, leaving 7 bases of the junction unmatched. This CDR3 is 15 amino acids long. Germline V gene data show CDR1 as SGHDN and CDR2 as FVKESK. The CDR3 region has the DNA TGTGCCAGCAGCAAGGACAGGGTGGTGTACAATGAGCAGTTCTTC. Translated, it gives CASSKDRVVYNEQFF.

This clonotype was detected ten times or more. V and J are TRBV29-1 and TRBJ1-2; 10 bases map to TRBD1. This CDR3 is built from 18 residues. V gave up 4 bases and J gave up 0 bases; unmatched junction bases: 14. Looked up from germline, CDR1 is SQVTM and CDR2 is ANQGSEA. CDR3 loop: CSVAGGQGKGGPNYGYTF. The CDR3 bases are TGCAGCGTTGCAGGGGGACAGGGGAAGGGAGGGCCTAACTATGGCTACACCTTC.

The chain joins TRBV6-1 to TRBJ1-5, with 8 bases aligning to TRBD1. There are 14 residues in the CDR3. In germline, CDR1 is MNHNS, CDR2 SASEGT. J gave up 6 bases and V 4 bases, and 5 bases lay outside the gene matches. In DNA form, the CDR3 reads TGTGCCAGCAGTGCTGGACAGGGCGGTCAGCCCCAGCATTTT. Protein: CASSAGQGGQPQHF.

This clonotype came up once. This chain joins TRBV2 and TRBJ2-1, with 10 bases aligning to TRBD2. The junction had 10 bases not matched to a gene; V was cut back by 8 bases and J by 12 bases. This CDR3 comprises 13 residues. Germline CDR1 SNHLY, CDR2 FYNNEI. CDR3 coding DNA: TGTGCCAGCCACCGGACTAGCGGTCGTTGGCAGTTCTTC. This encodes CASHRTSGRWQFF.

This clonotype was observed at least ten times. The rearrangement uses TRBV7-9 and TRBJ2-1; TRBD1 matches at 11 bases. This CDR3 contains 15 residues. Germline V gene data show CDR1 as SEHNR and CDR2 as FQNEAQ (reference sequence). The V segment lost 4 bases and the J segment 8 bases; nucleotides outside the gene matches: 7. The CDR3 loop is CASSSTGTGGYEQFF. In nucleotides, the CDR3 is TGTGCCAGCAGCTCGACCGGGACAGGGGGTTATGAGCAGTTCTTC. Looking up the rest from reference TRBV7-9 and TRBJ2-1 gives the full variable domain: DTGVSQNPRHKITKRGQNVTFRCDPISEHNRLYWYRQTLGQGPEFLTYFQNEAQLEKSRLLSDRFSAERPKGSFSTLEIQRTEQGDSAMYLCASSSTGTGGYEQFFGPGTRLTVL.

CDR3 sequence reads: CASSPFSGGETQYF. CDR3 DNA: TGTGCCAGCAGTCCCTTTTCAGGGGGAGAGACCCAGTACTTC. The V call is TRBV12-3 or TRBV12-4, the J call TRBJ2-5; 7 bases line up with TRBD1. The length of the CDR3 is 14 residues. After removal of 5 bases from V and 4 bases from J, the junction contained 7 bases not matched to a gene.

This chain links TRBV20-1 with TRBJ2-1; TRBD2 is a possible D gene (5 bases). Per germline, CDR1 DFQATT and CDR2 SNEGSKA (reference sequence). Deletions cut 1 base from V and 7 bases from J, with 20 bases between. This CDR3 region has 16 residues. The CDR3 is CSARGNYPEGNNEQFF. The DNA of the CDR3 is TGCAGTGCTAGAGGGAATTACCCTGAGGGTAATAATGAGCAGTTCTTC.

A few counts support this clonotype. The genes are TRBV9 and TRBJ2-2; D remains unclear. CDR3 length equals 15 residues. Deletions cut 0 bases from V and 3 bases from J, with 9 bases between. The germline gives CDR1 SGDLS, CDR2 YYNGEE. CDR3 in DNA: TGTGCCAGCAGCGTAGTTCTGGCGGACACCGGGGAGCTGTTTTTT. It is translated as CASSVVLADTGELFF. Together with reference TRBV9 and TRBJ2-2, the CDR3 gives the full variable domain: DSGVTQTPKHLITATGQRVTLRCSPRSGDLSVYWYQQSLDQGLQFLIQYYNGEERAKGNILERFSAQQFPDLHSELNLSSLELGDSALYFCASSVVLADTGELFFGEGSRLTVL.

This clonotype came up many times. The CDR3 region is CASSSTGDANTEAFF. The CDR3 DNA follows: TGTGCCAGCAGCTCAACAGGGGATGCGAACACTGAAGCTTTCTTT. This chain connects TRBV9 to TRBJ1-1, with 7 positions matching TRBD1. The V and J ends lost 4 bases and 1 base, in that order; junction bases with no gene match: 7. This CDR3 contains 15 residues. The V gene's germline CDR1 is SGDLS and CDR2 YYNGEE. Together with reference TRBV9 and TRBJ1-1, the CDR3 gives the full variable domain: DSGVTQTPKHLITATGQRVTLRCSPRSGDLSVYWYQQSLDQGLQFLIQYYNGEERAKGNILERFSAQQFPDLHSELNLSSLELGDSALYFCASSSTGDANTEAFFGQGTRLTVV.

This clonotype was counted many times. The genes are TRBV7-9 and TRBJ2-2; 8 bases match TRBD1. Per the germline V gene, CDR1 is SEHNR and CDR2 is FQNEAQ (reference sequence). The CDR3 consists of 17 residues. The junction had 8 bases not matched to a gene; V was cut back by 5 bases and J by 0 bases. The CDR3 sequence is CASSRPRDRSNTGELFF. For the CDR3, the DNA is TGTGCCAGCAGCCGGCCCCGGGACAGGTCGAACACCGGGGAGCTGTTTTTT.

The CDR3 DNA is TGCAGCGCCCGGTCGTTGGACACCGGGGAGCTGTTTTTT. It specifies CSARSLDTGELFF. The rearrangement uses TRBV29-1 and TRBJ2-2; D uncertain. The CDR3 sequence is 13 residues long. The V gene's germline CDR1 is SQVTM and CDR2 ANQGSEA. Trimming shortened V by 7 bases and J by 3 bases, and 12 bases separated the two germline ends.

This clonotype came up many times. J is TRBJ1-1 and V is TRBV3-1; D is unclear. The CDR3 runs to 11 residues. Germline V lookup: CDR1 LGHDT, CDR2 YNNKEL (reference sequence). The ends were cut back, 3 bases at V and 11 bases at J, with 10 bases in the middle. The CDR3 nucleotides read TGTGCCAGCAGCCAGACCACTAGGGCTTTCTTT. This encodes CASSQTTRAFF.

This clonotype has just a few counts. The V and J genes are TRBV4-1 and TRBJ1-6; 9 bases fit TRBD1. The CDR3 runs 15 residues. Germline V gene sequence: CDR1 MGHRA, CDR2 YSYEKL. With V trimmed by 4 bases and J by 7 bases, 5 bases remained unmatched. In DNA, the CDR3 is TGCGCCAGCAGCCTTACAGGGGGCGAAAATTCACCCCTCCACTTT. It is translated as CASSLTGGENSPLHF.

The V call is TRBV28, the J call TRBJ2-7; tentatively, D is TRBD2 (6 bases). Trimming left V 5 bases short and J 0 bases short, with 11 bases between. The CDR3 sequence is 14 residues long. Germline lookup yields CDR1 MDHEN and CDR2 SYDVKM. CDR3 nucleotides: TGTGCCAGCAGTGTCGCGGGGTCCTCCTACGAGCAGTACGTC. Encoded protein: CASSVAGSSYEQYV.

This clonotype has more than one count but fewer than ten. The chain couples TRBV20-1 to TRBJ1-1; TRBD1 matches 7 bases. Germline CDR1 and CDR2: DFQATT and SNEGSKA (reference sequence). Trimming took 5 bases from V and 5 from J; bases not matched to a gene: 5. This CDR3 is 12 amino acids long. The CDR3, as DNA: TGCAGTGCTTGCAGGGGGGGGACTGAAGCTTTCTTT. Its protein product is CSACRGGTEAFF.

This clonotype was observed a few times. The chain's CDR3 is CSARSPKRGGADTQYF. The CDR3 DNA sequence: TGCAGTGCTAGATCCCCGAAGCGGGGCGGGGCAGATACGCAGTATTTT. V and J are TRBV20-1 and TRBJ2-3, with 7 bases fitting TRBD2. CDR3 length: 16 residues. With V trimmed by 2 bases and J by 4 bases, 12 bases remained unmatched. Germline-derived CDR1 and CDR2 are DFQATT and SNEGSKA (reference sequence).

The chain joins TRBV6-1 to TRBJ2-5; 11 bases agree with TRBD1. The germline V gene encodes CDR1 MNHNS and CDR2 SASEGT. J gave up 4 bases and V 7 bases, and 8 bases lay outside the gene matches. The CDR3 sequence is 15 residues long. The CDR3 here is CASIRDRGLGETQYF. CDR3 in DNA: TGTGCCAGCATCCGGGACAGGGGGTTGGGAGAGACCCAGTACTTC.

The chain carries TRBV11-2 and TRBJ1-2, with 9 bases fitting TRBD1. Germline loops: CDR1 SGHAT, CDR2 FQNNGV. Trimming removed 5 bases from V and 4 bases from J; junction bases left unmatched: 11. This CDR3 is 16 amino acids long. This CDR3 reads CASSKKNRGRGYGYTF. In nucleotides, the CDR3 is TGTGCCAGCAGCAAAAAGAACAGGGGGCGCGGCTATGGCTACACCTTC. Filled out from reference TRBV11-2 and TRBJ1-2, the complete variable domain reads EAGVAQSPRYKIIEKRQSVAFWCNPISGHATLYWYQQILGQGPKLLIQFQNNGVVDDSQLPKDRFSAERLKGVDSTLKIQPAKLEDSAVYLCASSKKNRGRGYGYTFGSGTRLTVV.

Only a few counts were recorded for this clonotype. The J gene is TRBJ2-1, the V gene TRBV19; D possibly uses TRBD1 or TRBD2 (5 bases each). V lost 4 bases and J lost 2, with 15 bases in between. The germline CDR1 and CDR2 sequences are LNHDA and SQIVND (reference sequence). The length of the CDR3 is 16 residues. CDR3 loop: CASSRGLGPPYNEQFF. In DNA form, the CDR3 reads TGTGCCAGTAGTAGGGGGTTAGGCCCCCCCTACAATGAGCAGTTCTTC.

A few counts support this clonotype. This sequence joins TRBV10-3 and TRBJ2-1; D may be TRBD1 or TRBD2 (6 bases each). V gave up 10 bases and J gave up 0 bases, with 16 bases separating them. The length of the CDR3 is 15 residues. Germline CDR1 and CDR2: ENHRY and SYGVKD. CDR3 sequence reads: CASKPGASSYNEQFF. In DNA, the CDR3 is TGTGCCAGCAAGCCGGGGGCCTCCTCCTACAATGAGCAGTTCTTC.

This clonotype was detected ten times or more. V and J are TRBV10-3 and TRBJ1-5; 7 bases line up with TRBD1. The CDR3 runs 15 residues. J gave up 4 bases and V 0 bases, and 3 bases lay outside the gene matches. CDR1 and CDR2 (germline): ENHRY, SYGVKD. The CDR3 nucleotides are TGTGCCATCAGTGAGTCCGACAGGGTGAATCAGCCCCAGCATTTT. Translating gives CAISESDRVNQPQHF.